The 19 T cell receptor beta chains reported below all come from one sample, sequenced in a study of CD8+CD57+ T cells in acquired aplastic anemia. Those patients picked for sequencing had displayed CD8+CD57+ cell expansion on flow cytometry. The TCR beta profiling, which covered VDJ combination and CDR3 sequence, was carried out using genomic DNA as the template. TCRdb recomputed calls from the reads with MiXCR, one row per CDR3 protein. The sample shows under 200,000 distinct CDR3 sequences, over 40% of them seen only once. The sequenced sample was sorted CD4+, CD8+, or CD8+CD57+ T cells (not recorded which) from PBMCs. These receptors came from a human donor with aplastic anemia.

The chain uses TRBV19 and TRBJ2-2, with TRBD2 matching 7 bases. The J segment lost 4 bases and the V segment lost 7 bases, leaving 6 bases of the junction unmatched. Germline V gene sequence: CDR1 LNHDA, CDR2 SQIVND (reference sequence). The CDR3 is 14 amino acids. The CDR3 nucleotides read TGTGCCAGTAAGCGGGGAGGTGGCACCGGGGAGCTGTTTTTT. It specifies CASKRGGGTGELFF.

In its sample, this clonotype was seen many times. The chain is built from TRBV24-1 and TRBJ1-3, with D unresolved. The CDR3 runs 13 residues. V dropped 3 bases and J dropped 0 bases, with 2 bases sitting between them. CDR1 and CDR2 from the germline V gene are KGHDR and SFDVKD. The CDR3 protein is CATSDNSGNTIYF. The CDR3 DNA is TGTGCCACCAGTGATAACTCTGGAAACACCATATATTTT.

Comment on this clonotype: At one of its ends the junction is not consistent with the germline gene, which may arise from a read error. CDR3 in amino acids: CAISTRTGAVNTEAFF. CDR3 coding DNA: TGTGCCATCAGTACCCGGACAGGGGCTGTGAACACTGAGGCTTTCTTT. The chain links TRBV10-3 to TRBJ1-1; 9 positions match TRBD1. Germline-derived CDR1 and CDR2 are ENHRY and SYGVKD. There are 16 residues in the CDR3.

This clonotype was picked up many times. V is TRBV20-1 and J is TRBJ2-3, with D uncertain. The CDR3 covers 12 residues. Trimming took 2 bases from V and 2 from J, leaving 5 bases between them. Germline CDR1 reads DFQATT; CDR2 reads SNEGSKA (reference sequence). CDR3 loop: CSARMITDTQYF. CDR3 DNA: TGCAGTGCTAGAATGATCACAGATACGCAGTATTTT.

This chain connects TRBV10-1 to TRBJ1-1; D is ambiguous. CDR3 length equals 17 residues. V lost 0 bases, J lost 0 bases, and 14 bases lay in between. Per the germline V gene, CDR1 is WNHNN and CDR2 is SYGVQD (reference sequence). CDR3 DNA: TGCGCCAGCAGTGAGTCGGGAGGGATTCCCATGAACACTGAAGCTTTCTTT. Translating it yields CASSESGGIPMNTEAFF.

V usage is TRBV7-3 and J usage is TRBJ1-1; D unresolved. Trimming pared 4 bases from V and 8 bases from J, leaving 14 bases between. The CDR3 extends over 13 amino acids. The germline CDR1 and CDR2 sequences are SGHTA and FQGTGA. The CDR3 region is CASSSYPFNEAFF. In DNA form, the CDR3 reads TGTGCCAGCAGCTCATACCCCTTTAACGAAGCTTTCTTT.

CDR3 protein: CASRNRDGSTGELFF. As DNA, the CDR3 is TGTGCCAGCAGGAACCGGGACGGGTCCACCGGGGAGCTGTTTTTT. The chain employs TRBV2 and TRBJ2-2; D may correspond to TRBD1 or TRBD2 (5 bases each). V lost 6 bases, J lost 4 bases, and 15 bases lay in between. Per the germline V gene, CDR1 is SNHLY and CDR2 is FYNNEI. The CDR3 consists of 15 residues.

This clonotype occurred many times. CDR3 coding DNA: TGTGCCAGCAGTTGCACTAGCGCCACCTACGAGCAGTACGTC. It is translated as CASSCTSATYEQYV. V usage is TRBV7-3 and J usage is TRBJ2-7; 7 bases line up with TRBD2. The trim removed 6 bases at V and 2 bases at J, leaving 7 bases unmatched. Germline V gives CDR1 SGHTA, CDR2 FQGTGA. CDR3 length: 14 amino acids.

The chain couples TRBV24-1 to TRBJ2-7; D not certain. The CDR3 length is 11 residues. Looked up from germline, CDR1 is KGHDR and CDR2 is SFDVKD. V lost 10 bases and J lost 3, with 9 bases in between. CDR3 sequence (DNA): TGTGCCACTCCTCATAGCTACGAGCAGTACTTC. It codes for CATPHSYEQYF.

The rearrangement links TRBV19 to TRBJ2-3; a possible D gene is TRBD2 (6 bases). This CDR3 has 14 residues. Per the germline V gene, CDR1 is LNHDA and CDR2 is SQIVND (reference sequence). V was shortened by 0 bases and J by 10 bases, with 14 bases between the two germline ends. CDR3 bases: TGTGCCAGTAGTATAGATCGGCGGAGGAGGGCGCAGTATTTT. Protein: CASSIDRRRRAQYF.

The V gene is TRBV5-6, the J gene TRBJ1-5, with 9 bases fitting TRBD1. Trimming at V came to 0 bases and at J to 4 bases, leaving 5 bases not matched to a gene. Germline V CDR1 and CDR2: SGHDT, YYEEEE. This CDR3 contains 16 residues. CDR3: CASSLASGTGNQPQHF. CDR3 bases: TGTGCCAGCAGCTTGGCCTCCGGGACAGGGAATCAGCCCCAGCATTTT.

V is TRBV24-1 and J is TRBJ2-7; D perhaps matches TRBD1 (5 bases). V gave up 2 bases and J gave up 3 bases, with 19 bases separating them. Germline lookup yields CDR1 KGHDR and CDR2 SFDVKD. The length of the CDR3 is 17 residues. The chain's CDR3 is CATSDSNPQGKNYEQYV. DNA for the CDR3: TGTGCCACCAGTGATTCGAACCCCCAGGGTAAGAACTACGAGCAGTACGTC.

This clonotype was recorded a few times. This chain links TRBV5-4 with TRBJ1-1, with D unresolved. V lost 4 bases, J lost 6 bases, and 19 bases lay in between. The germline V gene has CDR1 SGHNT and CDR2 YYREEE (reference sequence). This CDR3 comprises 15 residues. The CDR3 is CASSAQQGILSEAFF. CDR3 DNA sequence: TGTGCCAGCAGCGCCCAGCAAGGAATTCTTTCTGAAGCTTTCTTT.

The chain uses TRBV24-1 and TRBJ2-5; D is perhaps TRBD1 or TRBD2 (5 bases each). Trimming pared 6 bases from V and 4 bases from J, leaving 14 bases between. The germline V gene encodes CDR1 KGHDR and CDR2 SFDVKD. CDR3 length equals 14 residues. The CDR3 region is CATSLWGSGETQYF. The CDR3 DNA is TGTGCCACCAGTTTATGGGGGAGCGGAGAGACCCAGTACTTC.

This clonotype was seen repeatedly, ten times or more. The J gene is TRBJ2-7, the V gene TRBV5-1; D uncertain. Trimming took off 0 bases at V and 7 bases at J, with 5 bases between the two ends. The CDR3 runs 11 residues. Germline lookup yields CDR1 SGHRS and CDR2 YFSETQ. The CDR3 sequence is CASSLGPEQYF. Here the CDR3 DNA reads TGCGCCAGCAGCTTGGGCCCGGAGCAGTACTTC.

CDR3: CARKTGIAGYTF. In DNA, the CDR3 is TGTGCCAGAAAGACAGGGATCGCTGGCTACACCTTC. The chain has TRBV2 and TRBJ1-2, with TRBD1 matching over 7 bases. CDR3 size: 12 residues. V lost 9 bases to trimming and J lost 7 bases; unmatched junction nucleotides: 8. Per the germline V gene, CDR1 is SNHLY and CDR2 is FYNNEI.

This clonotype occurred a few times. This rearrangement joins TRBV5-1 to TRBJ1-6, with D tentatively TRBD1 (6 bases). Germline V gene data show CDR1 as SGHRS and CDR2 as YFSETQ. V dropped 1 base and J dropped 0 bases, with 20 bases sitting between them. The CDR3 is 20 amino acids. The CDR3 sequence is CASSLNPGHLSSSYNSPLHF. As DNA, the CDR3 is TGCGCCAGCAGCTTGAATCCGGGACATCTATCGAGCTCCTATAATTCACCCCTCCACTTT.

This clonotype came up many times. This chain uses TRBV27 with TRBJ1-6; 8 nucleotides align to TRBD1. V gave up 1 base and J gave up 5 bases; unmatched junction bases: 1. The CDR3 has 15 residues. From germline, CDR1 is MNHEY and CDR2 SMNVEV (reference sequence). The CDR3 DNA sequence: TGTGCCAGCAGTTTATACAGGGGGGATAATTCACCCCTCCACTTT. Translated: CASSLYRGDNSPLHF.

This chain uses TRBV2 with TRBJ2-5; TRBD2 aligns across 9 bases. The CDR3 spans 14 residues. V was clipped by 6 bases and J by 3 bases; unmatched bases: 5. Germline V CDR1 and CDR2: SNHLY, FYNNEI. CDR3 residues: CASSRRLAEETQYF. In nucleotides, the CDR3 is TGTGCCAGCAGCCGACGACTAGCGGAAGAGACCCAGTACTTC.